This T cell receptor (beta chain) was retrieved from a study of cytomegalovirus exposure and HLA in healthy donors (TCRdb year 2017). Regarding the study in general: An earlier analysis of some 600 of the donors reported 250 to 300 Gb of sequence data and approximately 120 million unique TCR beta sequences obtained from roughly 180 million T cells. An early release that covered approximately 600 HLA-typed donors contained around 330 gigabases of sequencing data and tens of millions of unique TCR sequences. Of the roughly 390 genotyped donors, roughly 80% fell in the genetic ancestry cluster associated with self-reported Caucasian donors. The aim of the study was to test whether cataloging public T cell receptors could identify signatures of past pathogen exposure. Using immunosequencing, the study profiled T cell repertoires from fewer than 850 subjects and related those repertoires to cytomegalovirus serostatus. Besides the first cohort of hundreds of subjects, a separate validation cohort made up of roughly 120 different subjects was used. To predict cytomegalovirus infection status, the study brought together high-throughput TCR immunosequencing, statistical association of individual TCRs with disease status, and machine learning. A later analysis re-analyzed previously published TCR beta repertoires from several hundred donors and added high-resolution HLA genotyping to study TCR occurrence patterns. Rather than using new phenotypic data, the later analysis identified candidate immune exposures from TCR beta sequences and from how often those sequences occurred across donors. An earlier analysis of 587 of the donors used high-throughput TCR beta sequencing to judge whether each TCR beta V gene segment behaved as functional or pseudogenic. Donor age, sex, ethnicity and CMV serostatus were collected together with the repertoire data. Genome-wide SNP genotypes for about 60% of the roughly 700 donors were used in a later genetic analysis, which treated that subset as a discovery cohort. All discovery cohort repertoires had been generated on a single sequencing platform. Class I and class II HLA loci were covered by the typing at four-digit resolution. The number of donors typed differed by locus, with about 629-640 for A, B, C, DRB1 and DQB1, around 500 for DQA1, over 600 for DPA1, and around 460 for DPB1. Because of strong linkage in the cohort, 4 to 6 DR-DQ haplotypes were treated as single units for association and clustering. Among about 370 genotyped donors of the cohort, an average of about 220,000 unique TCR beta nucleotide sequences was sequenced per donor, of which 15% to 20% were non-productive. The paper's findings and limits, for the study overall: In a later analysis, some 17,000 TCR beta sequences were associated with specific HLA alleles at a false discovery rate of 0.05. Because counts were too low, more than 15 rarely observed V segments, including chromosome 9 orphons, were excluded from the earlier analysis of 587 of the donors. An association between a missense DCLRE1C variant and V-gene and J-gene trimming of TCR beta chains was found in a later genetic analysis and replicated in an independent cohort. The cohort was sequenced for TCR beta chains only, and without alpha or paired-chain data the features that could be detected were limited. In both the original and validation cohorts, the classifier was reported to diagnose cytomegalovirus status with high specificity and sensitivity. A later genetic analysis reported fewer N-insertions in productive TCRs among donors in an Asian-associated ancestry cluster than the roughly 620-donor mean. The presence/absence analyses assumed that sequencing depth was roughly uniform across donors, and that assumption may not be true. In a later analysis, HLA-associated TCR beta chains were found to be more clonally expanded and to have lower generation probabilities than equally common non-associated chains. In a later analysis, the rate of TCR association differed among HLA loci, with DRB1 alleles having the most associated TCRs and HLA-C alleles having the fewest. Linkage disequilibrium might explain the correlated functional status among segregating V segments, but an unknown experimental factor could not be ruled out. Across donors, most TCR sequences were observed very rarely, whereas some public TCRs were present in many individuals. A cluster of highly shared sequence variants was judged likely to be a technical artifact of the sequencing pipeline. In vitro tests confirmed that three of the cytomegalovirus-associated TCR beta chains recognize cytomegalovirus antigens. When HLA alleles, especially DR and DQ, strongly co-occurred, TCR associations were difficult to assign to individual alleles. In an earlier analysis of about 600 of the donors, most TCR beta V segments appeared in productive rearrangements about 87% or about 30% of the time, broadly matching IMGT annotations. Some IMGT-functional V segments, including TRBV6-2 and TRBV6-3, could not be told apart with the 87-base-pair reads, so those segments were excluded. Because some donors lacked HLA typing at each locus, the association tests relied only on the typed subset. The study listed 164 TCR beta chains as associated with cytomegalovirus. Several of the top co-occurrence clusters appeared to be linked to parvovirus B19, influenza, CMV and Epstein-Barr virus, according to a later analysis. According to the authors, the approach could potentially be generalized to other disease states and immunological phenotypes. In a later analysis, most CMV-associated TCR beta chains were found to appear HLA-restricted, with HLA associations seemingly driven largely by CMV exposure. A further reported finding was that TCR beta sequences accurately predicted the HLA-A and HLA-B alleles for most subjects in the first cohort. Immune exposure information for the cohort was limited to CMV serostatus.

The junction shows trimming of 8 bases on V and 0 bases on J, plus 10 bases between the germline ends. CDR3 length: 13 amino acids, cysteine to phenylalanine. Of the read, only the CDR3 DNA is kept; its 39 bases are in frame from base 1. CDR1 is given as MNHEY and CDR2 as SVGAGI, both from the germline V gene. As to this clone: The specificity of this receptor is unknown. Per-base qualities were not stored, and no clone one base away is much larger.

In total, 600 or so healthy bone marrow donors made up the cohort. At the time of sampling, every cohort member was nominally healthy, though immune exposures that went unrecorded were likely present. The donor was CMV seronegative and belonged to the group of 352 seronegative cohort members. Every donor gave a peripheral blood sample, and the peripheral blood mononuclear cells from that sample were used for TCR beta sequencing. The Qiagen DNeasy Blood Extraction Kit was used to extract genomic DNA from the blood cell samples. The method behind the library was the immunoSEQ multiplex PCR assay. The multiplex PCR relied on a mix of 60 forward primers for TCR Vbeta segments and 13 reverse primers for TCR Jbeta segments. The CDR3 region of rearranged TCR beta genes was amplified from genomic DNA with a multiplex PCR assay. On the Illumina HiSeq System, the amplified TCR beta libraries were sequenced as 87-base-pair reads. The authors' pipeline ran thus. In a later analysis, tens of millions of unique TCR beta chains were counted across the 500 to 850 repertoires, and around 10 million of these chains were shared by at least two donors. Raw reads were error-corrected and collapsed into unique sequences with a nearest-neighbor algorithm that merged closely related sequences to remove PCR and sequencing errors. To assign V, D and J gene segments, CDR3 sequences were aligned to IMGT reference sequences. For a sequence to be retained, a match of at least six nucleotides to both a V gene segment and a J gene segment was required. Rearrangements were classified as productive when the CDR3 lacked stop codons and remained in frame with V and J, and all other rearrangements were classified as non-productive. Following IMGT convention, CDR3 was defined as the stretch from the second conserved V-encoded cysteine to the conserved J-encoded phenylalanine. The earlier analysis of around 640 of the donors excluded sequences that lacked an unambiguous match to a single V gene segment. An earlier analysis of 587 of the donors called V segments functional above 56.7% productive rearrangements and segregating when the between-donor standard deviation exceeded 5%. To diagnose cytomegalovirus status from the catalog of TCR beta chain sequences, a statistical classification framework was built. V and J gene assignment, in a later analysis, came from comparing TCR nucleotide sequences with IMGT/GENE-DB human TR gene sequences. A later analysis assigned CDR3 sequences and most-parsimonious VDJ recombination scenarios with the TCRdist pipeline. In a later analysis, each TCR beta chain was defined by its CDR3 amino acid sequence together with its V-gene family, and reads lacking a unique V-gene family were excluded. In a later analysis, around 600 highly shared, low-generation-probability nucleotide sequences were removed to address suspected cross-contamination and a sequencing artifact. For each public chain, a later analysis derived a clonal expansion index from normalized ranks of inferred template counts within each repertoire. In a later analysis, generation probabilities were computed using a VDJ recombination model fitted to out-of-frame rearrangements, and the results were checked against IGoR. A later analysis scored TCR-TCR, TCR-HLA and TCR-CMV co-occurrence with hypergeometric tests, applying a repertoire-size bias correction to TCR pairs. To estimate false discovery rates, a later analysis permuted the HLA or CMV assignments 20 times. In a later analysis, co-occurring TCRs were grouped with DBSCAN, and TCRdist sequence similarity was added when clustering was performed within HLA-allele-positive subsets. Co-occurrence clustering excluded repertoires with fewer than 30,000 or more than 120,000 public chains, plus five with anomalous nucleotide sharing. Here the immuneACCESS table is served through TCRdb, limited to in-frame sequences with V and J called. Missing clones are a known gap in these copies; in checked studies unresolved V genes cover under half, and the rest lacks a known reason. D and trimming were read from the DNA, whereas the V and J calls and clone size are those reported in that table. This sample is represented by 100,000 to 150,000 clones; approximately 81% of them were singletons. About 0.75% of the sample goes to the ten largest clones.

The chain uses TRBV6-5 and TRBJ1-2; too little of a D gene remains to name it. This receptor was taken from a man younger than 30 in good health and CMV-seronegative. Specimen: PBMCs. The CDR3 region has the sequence CASGRVANYGYTF. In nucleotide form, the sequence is TGTGCCAGCGGGCGAGTTGCTAACTATGGCTACACCTTC.